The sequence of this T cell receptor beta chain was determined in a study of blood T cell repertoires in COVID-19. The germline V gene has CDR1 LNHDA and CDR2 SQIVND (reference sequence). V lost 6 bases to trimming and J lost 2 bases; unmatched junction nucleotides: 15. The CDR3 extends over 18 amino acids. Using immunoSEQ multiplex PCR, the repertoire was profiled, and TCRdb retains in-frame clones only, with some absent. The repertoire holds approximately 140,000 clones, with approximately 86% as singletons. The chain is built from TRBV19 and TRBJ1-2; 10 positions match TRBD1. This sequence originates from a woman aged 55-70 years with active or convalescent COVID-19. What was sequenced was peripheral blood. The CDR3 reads CASSYDRGLGFSNYGYTF. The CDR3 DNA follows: TGTGCCAGTAGCTACGACAGGGGGCTTGGGTTTTCCAACTATGGCTACACCTTC.